The present TCR beta chain was sequenced within a study of identical twins' blood T cells (dated by TCRdb to the early 2010s). Notes on the research overall: Around 51 million Illumina reads were obtained across about twelve libraries, of which six were alpha-chain libraries and six were beta-chain libraries. To assess how genetics influences repertoire formation, the study used next-generation sequencing to compare the TCR alpha and beta chain repertoires of three pairs of monozygous twins.

The germline V gene encodes CDR1 MDHEN and CDR2 SYDVKM. Counted from cysteine to phenylalanine, this CDR3 has 12 amino acids. The entry retains the CDR3 DNA only, 36 bases that are in frame from base 1. Library method: 5' RACE. The sequencer was an Illumina Genome Analyzer IIx. To prepare the RNA-based TCR cDNA libraries, a previously described protocol was followed, with several modifications. Sample-specific barcodes were introduced on both ends of each TCR cDNA library during cDNA synthesis and amplification to prevent cross-contamination. The authors processed their data as follows. Between about 90,000 and nearly 550,000 clonotypes were identified per individual, and about 2.2 to 3.6 million CDR3-containing reads were obtained per library. Reads carrying improper barcode index combinations were removed, after which the MiTCR software was used to build a cloneset for each library. While assembling CDR3 clonotypes, MiTCR filtered or rescued low-quality reads and corrected PCR and sequencing errors. Artificial out-of-frame clonotypes were mapped to in-frame sequences, with one indel allowed in the CDR3, and then removed. V and J gene usage similarity between donors was measured as Jensen-Shannon divergence divided by mean entropy. The raw public reads went through TCRdb reprocessing: fastp at Q25, MiXCR clone calling, in-frame beta chains kept. CDR3 protein sequences are deduplicated, and each keeps its most common genes and DNA. In this record, the V and J calls reflect TCRdb's handling and not the investigators' own analysis. Across this sample there are fewer than 450,000 distinct CDR3 sequences, with about 28% seen only once. The ten largest make up about 6% of the sample.

The paper as a whole reports these results and caveats: Because the twins were reared together, environmental influences could not be excluded as an explanation for twin similarity. V gene usage was reported to be markedly more similar within twin pairs than between unrelated donors, even among non-selected out-of-frame TCRbeta clonotypes. The number of CDR3 clonotypes shared between two donors was mainly determined by the product of the cloneset sizes of the two donors, and no clear deviation from this trend was shown by twins. Independent studies were stated to be required to validate the proposed role of the TCRalpha J segment in MHC recognition during thymic selection. Among the most abundant TCRbeta clonotypes, more CDR3 sequences were shared by each donor with her twin than with unrelated donors.

Remarks on this clonotype: Its antigen is still unknown. At one boundary the junction diverges from the germline segment, which might be a read error.

Six healthy women forming three monozygous twin pairs were used as donors. All three twin pairs had been raised together and were thought likely to have encountered the same vaccines and infectious agents. TCR cDNA libraries were prepared from RNA that had been isolated from peripheral blood mononuclear cells. Recombination connected TRBV28 to TRBJ1-1; matching of 5 bases hints at TRBD1 as the D gene. This sequence was found in a woman aged 18-55 years in good health. The sequenced sample was PBMCs. The CDR3 sequence is CVSNPGCTEAFF. The DNA sequence is as follows: TGTGTCAGCAATCCAGGGTGCACTGAAGCTTTCTTT.